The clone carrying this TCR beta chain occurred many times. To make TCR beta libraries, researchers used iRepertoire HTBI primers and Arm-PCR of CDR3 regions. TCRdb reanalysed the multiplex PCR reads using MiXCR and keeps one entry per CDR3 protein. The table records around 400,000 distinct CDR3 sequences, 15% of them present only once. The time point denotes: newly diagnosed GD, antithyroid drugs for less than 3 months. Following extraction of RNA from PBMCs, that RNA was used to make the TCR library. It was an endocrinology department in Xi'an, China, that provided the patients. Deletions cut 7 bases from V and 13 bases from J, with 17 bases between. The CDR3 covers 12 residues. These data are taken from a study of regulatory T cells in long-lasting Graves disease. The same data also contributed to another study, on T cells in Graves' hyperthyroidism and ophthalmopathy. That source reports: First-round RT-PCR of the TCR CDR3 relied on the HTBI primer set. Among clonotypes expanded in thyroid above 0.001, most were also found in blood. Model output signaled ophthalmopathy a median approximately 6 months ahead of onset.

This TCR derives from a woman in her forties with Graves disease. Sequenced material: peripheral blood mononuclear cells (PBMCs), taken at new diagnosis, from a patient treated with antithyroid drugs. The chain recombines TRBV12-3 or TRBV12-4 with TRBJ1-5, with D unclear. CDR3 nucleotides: TGTGCCAGCACCCTTGGGAGCCGACCGCAGCATTTT. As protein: CASTLGSRPQHF.